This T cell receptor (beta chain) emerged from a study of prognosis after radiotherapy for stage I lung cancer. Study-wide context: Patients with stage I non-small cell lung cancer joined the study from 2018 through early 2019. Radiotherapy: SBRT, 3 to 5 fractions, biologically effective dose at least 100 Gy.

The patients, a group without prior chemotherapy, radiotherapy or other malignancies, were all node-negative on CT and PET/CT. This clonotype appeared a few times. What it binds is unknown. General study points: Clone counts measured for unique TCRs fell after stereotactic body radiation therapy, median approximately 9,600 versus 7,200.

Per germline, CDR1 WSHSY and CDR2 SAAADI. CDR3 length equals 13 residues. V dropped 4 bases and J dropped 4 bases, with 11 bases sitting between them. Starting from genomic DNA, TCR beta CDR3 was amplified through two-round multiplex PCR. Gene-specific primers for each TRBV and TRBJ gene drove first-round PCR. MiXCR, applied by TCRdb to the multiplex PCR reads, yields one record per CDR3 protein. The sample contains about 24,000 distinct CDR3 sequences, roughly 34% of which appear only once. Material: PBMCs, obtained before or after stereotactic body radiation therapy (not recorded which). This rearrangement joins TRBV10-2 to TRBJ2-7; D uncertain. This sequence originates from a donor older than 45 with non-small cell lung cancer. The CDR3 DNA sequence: TGCGCCAGCAGTGGGCAGCATGGGTACGAGCAGTACTTC. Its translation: CASSGQHGYEQYF.